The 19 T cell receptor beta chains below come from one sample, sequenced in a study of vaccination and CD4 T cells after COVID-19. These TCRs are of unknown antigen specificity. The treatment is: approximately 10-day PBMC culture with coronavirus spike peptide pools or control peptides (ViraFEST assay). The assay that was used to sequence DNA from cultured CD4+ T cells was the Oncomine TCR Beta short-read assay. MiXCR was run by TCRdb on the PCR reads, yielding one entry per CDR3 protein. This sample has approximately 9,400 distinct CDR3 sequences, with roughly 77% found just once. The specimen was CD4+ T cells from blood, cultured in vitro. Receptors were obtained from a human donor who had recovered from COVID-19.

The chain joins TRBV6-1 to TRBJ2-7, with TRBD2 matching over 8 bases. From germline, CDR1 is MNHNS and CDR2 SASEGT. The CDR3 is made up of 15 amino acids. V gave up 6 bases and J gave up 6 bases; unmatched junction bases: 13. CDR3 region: CASSNGGGIMGEQYF. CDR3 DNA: TGTGCCAGCAGCAACGGGGGGGGGATAATGGGCGAGCAGTACTTC.

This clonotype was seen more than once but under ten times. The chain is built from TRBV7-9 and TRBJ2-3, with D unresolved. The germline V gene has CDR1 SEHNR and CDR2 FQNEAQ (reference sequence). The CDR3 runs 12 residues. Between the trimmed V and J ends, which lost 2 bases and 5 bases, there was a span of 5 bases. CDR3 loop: CASSLNGDTQYF. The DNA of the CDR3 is TGTGCCAGCAGCTTAAACGGAGATACGCAGTATTTT.

The CDR3 reads CASSEGNGYTF. CDR3 DNA sequence: TGCGCCAGCAGCGAAGGGAACGGCTACACCTTC. This sequence joins TRBV5-1 and TRBJ1-2, with D unclear. Germline V gives CDR1 SGHRS, CDR2 YFSETQ. Deletions cut 4 bases from V and 8 bases from J, with 9 bases between. The CDR3 contains 11 residues. Variable domain in full (rest from reference TRBV5-1 and TRBJ1-2): KAGVTQTPRYLIKTRGQQVTLSCSPISGHRSVSWYQQTPGQGLQFLFEYFSETQRNKGNFPGRFSGRQFSNSRSEMNVSTLELGDSALYLCASSEGNGYTFGSGTRLTVV.

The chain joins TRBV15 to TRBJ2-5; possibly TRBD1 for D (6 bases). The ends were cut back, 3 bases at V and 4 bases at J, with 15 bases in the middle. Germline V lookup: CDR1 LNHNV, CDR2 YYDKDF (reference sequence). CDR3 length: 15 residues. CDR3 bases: TGTGCCACCAGCAGTCGGGACACTACAAGAGAGACCCAGTACTTC. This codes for CATSSRDTTRETQYF.

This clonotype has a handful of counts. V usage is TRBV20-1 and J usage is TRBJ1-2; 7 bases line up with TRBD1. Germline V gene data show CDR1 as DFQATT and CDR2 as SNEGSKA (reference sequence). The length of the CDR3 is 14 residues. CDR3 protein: CSPMGQLLGYGYTF. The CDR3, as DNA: TGCAGCCCGATGGGACAGTTGCTAGGCTATGGCTACACCTTC.

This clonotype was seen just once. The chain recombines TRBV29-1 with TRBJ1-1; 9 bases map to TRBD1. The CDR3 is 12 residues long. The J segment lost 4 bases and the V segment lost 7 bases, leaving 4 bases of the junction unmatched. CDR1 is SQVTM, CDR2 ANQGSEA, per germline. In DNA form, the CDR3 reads TGCAGCGGGGGACAGGGTAGCACTGAAGCTTTCTTT. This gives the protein CSGGQGSTEAFF.

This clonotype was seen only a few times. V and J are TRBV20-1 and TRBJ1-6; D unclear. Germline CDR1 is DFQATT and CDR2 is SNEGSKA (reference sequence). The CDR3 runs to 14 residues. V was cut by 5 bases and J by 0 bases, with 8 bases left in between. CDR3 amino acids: CSAEDNSYNSPLHF. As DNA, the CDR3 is TGCAGTGCTGAAGACAACTCCTATAATTCACCCCTCCACTTT.

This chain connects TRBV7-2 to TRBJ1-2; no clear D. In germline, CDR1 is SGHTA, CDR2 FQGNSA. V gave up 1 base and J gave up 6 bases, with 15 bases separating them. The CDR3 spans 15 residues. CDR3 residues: CASSLVFGRTDGYTF. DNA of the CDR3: TGTGCCAGCAGCTTAGTTTTTGGGAGGACGGATGGCTACACCTTC. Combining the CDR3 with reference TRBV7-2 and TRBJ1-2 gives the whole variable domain GAGVSQSPSNKVTEKGKDVELRCDPISGHTALYWYRQSLGQGLEFLIYFQGNSAPDKSGLPSDRFSAERTGGSVSTLTIQRTQQEDSAVYLCASSLVFGRTDGYTFGSGTRLTVV.

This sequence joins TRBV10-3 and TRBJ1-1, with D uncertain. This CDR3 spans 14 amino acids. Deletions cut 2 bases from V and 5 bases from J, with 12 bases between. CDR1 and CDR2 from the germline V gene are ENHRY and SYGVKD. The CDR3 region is CAISEREGRTEAFF. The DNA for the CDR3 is TGTGCCATCAGTGAGAGGGAGGGTCGGACTGAAGCTTTCTTT.

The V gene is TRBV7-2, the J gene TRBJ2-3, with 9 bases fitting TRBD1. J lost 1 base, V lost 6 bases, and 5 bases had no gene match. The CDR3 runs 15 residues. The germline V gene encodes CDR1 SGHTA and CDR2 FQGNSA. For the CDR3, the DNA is TGTGCCAGCAGAAACAGGGGGCAGGGCACAGATACGCAGTATTTT. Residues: CASRNRGQGTDTQYF.

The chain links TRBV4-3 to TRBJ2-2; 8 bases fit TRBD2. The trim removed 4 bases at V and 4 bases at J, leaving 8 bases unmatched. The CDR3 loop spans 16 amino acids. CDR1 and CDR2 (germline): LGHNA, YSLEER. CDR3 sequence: CASSLQVGRATGELFF. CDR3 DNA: TGCGCCAGCAGCCTACAGGTCGGGAGGGCCACCGGGGAGCTGTTTTTT.

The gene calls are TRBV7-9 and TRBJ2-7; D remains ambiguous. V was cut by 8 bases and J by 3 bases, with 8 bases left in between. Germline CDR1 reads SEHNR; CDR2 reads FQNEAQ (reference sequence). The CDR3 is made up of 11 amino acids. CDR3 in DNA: TGTGCCAGCTCCGACGGCTACGAGCAGTACTTC. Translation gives CASSDGYEQYF.

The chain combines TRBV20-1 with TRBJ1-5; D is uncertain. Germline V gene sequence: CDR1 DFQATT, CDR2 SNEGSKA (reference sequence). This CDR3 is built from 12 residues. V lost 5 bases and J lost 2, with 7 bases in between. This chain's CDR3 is CSAPGGNQPQHF. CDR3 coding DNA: TGCAGTGCTCCGGGAGGCAATCAGCCCCAGCATTTT.

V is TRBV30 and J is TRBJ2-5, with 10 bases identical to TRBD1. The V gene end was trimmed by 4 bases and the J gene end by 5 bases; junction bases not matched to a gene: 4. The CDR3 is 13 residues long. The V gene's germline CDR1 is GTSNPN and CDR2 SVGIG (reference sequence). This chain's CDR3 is CAWKGQGHETQYF. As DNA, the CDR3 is TGTGCCTGGAAGGGACAGGGGCACGAGACCCAGTACTTC.

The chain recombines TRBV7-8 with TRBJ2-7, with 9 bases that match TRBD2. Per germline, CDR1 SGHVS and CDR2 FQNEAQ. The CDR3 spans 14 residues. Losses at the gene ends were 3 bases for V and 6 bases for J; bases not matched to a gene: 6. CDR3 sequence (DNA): TGTGCCAGCAGCTTCACCGGGACTAGCCGCGAGCAGTACTTC. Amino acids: CASSFTGTSREQYF. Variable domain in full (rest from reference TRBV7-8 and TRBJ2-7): GAGVSQSPRYKVAKRGQDVALRCDPISGHVSLFWYQQALGQGPEFLTYFQNEAQLDKSGLPSDRFFAERPEGSVSTLKIQRTQQEDSAVYLCASSFTGTSREQYFGPGTRLTVT.

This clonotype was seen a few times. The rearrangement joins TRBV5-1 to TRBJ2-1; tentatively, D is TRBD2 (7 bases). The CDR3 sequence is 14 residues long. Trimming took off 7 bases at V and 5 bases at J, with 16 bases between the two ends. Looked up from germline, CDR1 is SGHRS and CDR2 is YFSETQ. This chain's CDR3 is CASAPSGTNNEQFF. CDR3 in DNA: TGCGCCAGCGCCCCGAGCGGGACAAACAATGAGCAGTTCTTC. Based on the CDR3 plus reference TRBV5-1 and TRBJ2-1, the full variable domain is KAGVTQTPRYLIKTRGQQVTLSCSPISGHRSVSWYQQTPGQGLQFLFEYFSETQRNKGNFPGRFSGRQFSNSRSEMNVSTLELGDSALYLCASAPSGTNNEQFFGPGTRLTVL.

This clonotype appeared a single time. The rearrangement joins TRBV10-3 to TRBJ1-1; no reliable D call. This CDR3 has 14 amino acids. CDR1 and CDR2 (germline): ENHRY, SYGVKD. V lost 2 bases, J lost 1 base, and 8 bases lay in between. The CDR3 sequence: CAISEAPGNTEAFF. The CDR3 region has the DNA TGTGCCATCAGTGAGGCCCCAGGGAACACTGAAGCTTTCTTT.

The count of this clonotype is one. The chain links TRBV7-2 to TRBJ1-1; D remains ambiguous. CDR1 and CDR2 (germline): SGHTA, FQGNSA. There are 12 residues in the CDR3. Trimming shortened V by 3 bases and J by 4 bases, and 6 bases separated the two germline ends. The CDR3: CASSFTTTEAFF. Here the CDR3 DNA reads TGTGCCAGCAGCTTCACCACCACTGAAGCTTTCTTT.

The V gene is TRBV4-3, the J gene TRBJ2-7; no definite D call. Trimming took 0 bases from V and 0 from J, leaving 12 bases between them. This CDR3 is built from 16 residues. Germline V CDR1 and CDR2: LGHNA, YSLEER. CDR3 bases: TGCGCCAGCAGCCAAGATTTAACCATGAGCTCCTACGAGCAGTACTTC. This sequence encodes CASSQDLTMSSYEQYF.